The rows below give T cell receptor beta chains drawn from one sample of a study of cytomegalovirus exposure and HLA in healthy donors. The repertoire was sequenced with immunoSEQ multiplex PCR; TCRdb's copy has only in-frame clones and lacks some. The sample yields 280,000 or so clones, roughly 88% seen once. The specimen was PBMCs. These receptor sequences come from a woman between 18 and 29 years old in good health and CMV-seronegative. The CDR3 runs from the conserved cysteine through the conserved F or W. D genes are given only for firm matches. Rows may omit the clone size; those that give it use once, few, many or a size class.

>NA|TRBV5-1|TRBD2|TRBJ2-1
TGCGCCAGCAGCTTGGGGGCGACTAGCGGGAGAGGAAATGAGCAGTTCTTC
CASSLGATSGRGNEQFF
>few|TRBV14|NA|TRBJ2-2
TGTGCCAGCAGCTGGGCCGGCGGGGAGCTGTTTTTT
CASSWAGGELFF
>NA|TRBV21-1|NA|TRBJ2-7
TGTGCCGGCACGGGGTCGGCGGCTTTCGACGAGCAGTACTTC
CAGTGSAAFDEQYF
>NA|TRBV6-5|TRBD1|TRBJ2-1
TGTGCCAGCAGCTACAGGGGGTACGGCTACAATGAGCAGTTCTTC
CASSYRGYGYNEQFF
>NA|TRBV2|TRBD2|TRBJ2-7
TGTGCCAGCATCGGGACTAGCGGAGATTACGAGCAGTACTTC
CASIGTSGDYEQYF
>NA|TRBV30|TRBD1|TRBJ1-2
TGTGCCTGGAGTGTTCCCCTGACAGGGGATGGCTACACCTTC
CAWSVPLTGDGYTF
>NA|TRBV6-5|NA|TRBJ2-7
TGTGCCAGCAGTACCGGTGGAGGGGGCTTGTACGAGCAGTACTTC
CASSTGGGGLYEQYF
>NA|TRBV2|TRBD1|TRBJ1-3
TGTGCCAACACAGACAGGGACGGCGGAAACACCATATATTTT
CANTDRDGGNTIYF
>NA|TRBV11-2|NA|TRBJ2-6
TGTGCCAGCAGCTCGCTTGGAGGGGCTGGGGCCAACGTCCTGACTTTC
CASSSLGGAGANVLTF
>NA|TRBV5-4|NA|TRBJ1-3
TGTGCCAGCAGCTTGAGTTTAGTGGGAAACACCATATATTTT
CASSLSLVGNTIYF
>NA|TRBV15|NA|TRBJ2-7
TGTGCCACCAGCAGAGATCGGAGGAGGGCGGCTTCGGGGGAGCAGTACTTC
CATSRDRRRAASGEQYF
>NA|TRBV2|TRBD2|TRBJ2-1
TGTGCCAGCTCAAGAGGGGGGACTAGCGGGATGGATGAGCAGTTCTTC
CASSRGGTSGMDEQFF
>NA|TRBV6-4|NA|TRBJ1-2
TGTGCCAGCAGAAGAACGAGTACAGGGTACTCGGATGGCTACACCTTC
CASRRTSTGYSDGYTF
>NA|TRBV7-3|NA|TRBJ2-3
TGTGCCAGCAGCCTCCTTGGCACAGATACGCAGTATTTT
CASSLLGTDTQYF
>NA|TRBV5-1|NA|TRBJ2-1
TGCGCCAGCAGCTTGGCCCCGGGCAATGAGCAGTTCTTC
CASSLAPGNEQFF
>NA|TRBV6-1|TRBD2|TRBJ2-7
TGTGCCAGCAGAGGGAGGGACCGATCCTACGAGCAGTACTTC
CASRGRDRSYEQYF
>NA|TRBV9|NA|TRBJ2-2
TGTGCCAGCAGCGGGGGCCATACAAGGACCGGGGAGCTGTTTTTT
CASSGGHTRTGELFF
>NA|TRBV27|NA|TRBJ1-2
TGTGCCAGCAGCCAAACTCTGAGGGGGAGCTATGGCTACACCTTC
CASSQTLRGSYGYTF
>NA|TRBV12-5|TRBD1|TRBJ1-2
TGTGCTAGTGGTTTGTGGGGGACAGGGTCTGGCTACACCTTC
CASGLWGTGSGYTF
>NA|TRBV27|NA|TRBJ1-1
TGTGCCAGCAGTTTATACGGGGACACTGAAGCTTTCTTT
CASSLYGDTEAFF
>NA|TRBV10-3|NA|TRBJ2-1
TGTGCCATCAGTGAGGGGAGTGAGCAGTTCTTC
CAISEGSEQFF
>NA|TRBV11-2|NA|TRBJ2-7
TGTGCCAGCAGCTTAAATTCAGGCCCTGGGAGCTACGAGCAGTACTTC
CASSLNSGPGSYEQYF
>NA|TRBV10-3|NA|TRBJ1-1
TGTGCCATCAGACACACAACAGGGAACACTGAAGCTTTCTTT
CAIRHTTGNTEAFF
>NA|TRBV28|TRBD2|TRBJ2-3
TGTGCCAGCAGGGAAACCGGGACTAGCGGGCCCTTTTACCGCATGCATACGCAGTATTTT
CASRETGTSGPFYRMHTQYF
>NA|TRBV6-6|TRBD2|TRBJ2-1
TGTGCCACCACCACTAGCGGGAGTGCCAATGAGCAGTTCTTC
CATTTSGSANEQFF
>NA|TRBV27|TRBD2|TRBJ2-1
TGTGCCAGCAGTTTAAAGCCTCTAGCGGGTTTCAGCTCCTACAATGAGCAGTTCTTC
CASSLKPLAGFSSYNEQFF
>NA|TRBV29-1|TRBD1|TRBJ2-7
TGCAGCGTTGGACCGAGACAGGGCGACTACGAGCAGTACTTC
CSVGPRQGDYEQYF
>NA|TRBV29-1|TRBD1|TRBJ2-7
TGCAGCGTCGGCAGCGGACAGGTGTCCTACGAGCAGTACTTC
CSVGSGQVSYEQYF
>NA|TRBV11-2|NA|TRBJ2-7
TGTGCCAGCAGCTTCGCAGTTTCATACGAGCAGTACTTC
CASSFAVSYEQYF
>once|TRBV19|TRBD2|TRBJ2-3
TGTGCCAGTAGCGTCACTAGCGGGAGTGGTCGCACAGATACGCAGTATTTT
CASSVTSGSGRTDTQYF
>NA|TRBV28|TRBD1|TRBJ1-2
TGTGCCAGCACCTTGACAGGGGCGGTCTATGGCTACACCTTC
CASTLTGAVYGYTF
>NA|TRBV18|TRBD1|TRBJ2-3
TGTGCCAGCTCACCGACAGGGGGCGGAACAGATACGCAGTATTTT
CASSPTGGGTDTQYF
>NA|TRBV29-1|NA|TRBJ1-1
TGCAGCGTCGGGGTGAACACTGAAGCTTTCTTT
CSVGVNTEAFF
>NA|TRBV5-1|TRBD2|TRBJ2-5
TGCGCCAGCACTCCAAGCGGGAGGGGGGAAGAGACCCAGTACTTC
CASTPSGRGEETQYF
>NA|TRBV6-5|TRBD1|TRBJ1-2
TGTGCCAGCAGAATACAGGGGGCTCTGTATGGCTACACCTTC
CASRIQGALYGYTF
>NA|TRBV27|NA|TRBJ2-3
TGTGCCAGCAGTCGTAGCACAGATACGCAGTATTTT
CASSRSTDTQYF
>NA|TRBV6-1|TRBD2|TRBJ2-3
TGTGCCAGCAGTGGGCTAGCGGGAGGGCCGGATACGCAGTATTTT
CASSGLAGGPDTQYF
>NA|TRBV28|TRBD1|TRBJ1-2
TGTGCCAGCAGTCGTATGCAGGGGGCTATTCTCTATGGCTACACCTTC
CASSRMQGAILYGYTF
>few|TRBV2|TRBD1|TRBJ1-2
TGTGCCAGCAGGAAAGGGACAGGCTGGGGCTACACCTTC
CASRKGTGWGYTF
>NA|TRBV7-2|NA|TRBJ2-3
TGTGCCAGCAGCATTTTAGCTAGCAGCACAGATACGCAGTATTTT
CASSILASSTDTQYF
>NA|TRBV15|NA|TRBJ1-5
TGTGCCACCAGCAGAGGAGGGGCAGGGGCCCTTAGCAATCAGCCCCAGCATTTT
CATSRGGAGALSNQPQHF
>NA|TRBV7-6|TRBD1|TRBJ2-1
TGTGCCAGCAGCTTACAAGGACAGGGCGGGCAGTTCTTC
CASSLQGQGGQFF
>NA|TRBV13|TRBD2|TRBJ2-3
TGTGCCAGCAGCTTAGGGCGGGGGACTAGCACAGATACGCAGTATTTT
CASSLGRGTSTDTQYF
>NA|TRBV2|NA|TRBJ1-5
TGTGCCAGCAGTGAAGCACCCCAGGGAGGAGGGCAGCCCCAGCATTTT
CASSEAPQGGGQPQHF
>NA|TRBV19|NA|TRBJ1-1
TGTGCCAGTAGTATCGGAGGAGTTAACACTGAAGCTTTCTTT
CASSIGGVNTEAFF
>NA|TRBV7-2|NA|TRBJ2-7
TGTGCCAGCAGCTTAGATACTTTCTACGAGCAGTACTTC
CASSLDTFYEQYF